The 18 T cell receptor beta chains listed next were all sequenced from one sample in a study of cytomegalovirus exposure and HLA in healthy donors (dated by TCRdb to the late 2010s). Receptor amplification or capture employed the immunoSEQ multiplex PCR assay. For the multiplex PCR, a mixture combining 60 forward primers for TCR Vbeta segments and 13 reverse primers for TCR Jbeta segments was used. What TCRdb holds here is the immuneACCESS table cut down to in-frame rearrangements. Part of the clones is not present; checked against another copy, under half of the missing clones reflect an unresolved V gene, and the others are unexplained. Counted in this sample were around 140,000 clones; 82% of them appeared once. Roughly 8% of the sample comes from the top ten. Sequenced sample: PBMCs. Receptors were obtained from a woman aged 45-65 years in good health and CMV-seropositive.

The chain uses TRBV11-1 and TRBJ2-1, with 12 positions matching TRBD2. The CDR3 totals 19 residues. CDR1 SGHAT and CDR2 FQDESV come from the germline V gene (reference sequence). Trimming cost V 2 bases and J 4 bases; bases outside gene matches: 12. Here the CDR3 reads CASSLRGRLAGGGYNEQFF. In nucleotides, the CDR3 is TGTGCCAGCAGCTTAAGGGGGCGTCTAGCGGGAGGGGGTTACAATGAGCAGTTCTTC.

This clone was found once. The rearrangement joins TRBV27 to TRBJ2-1, with no clear D. CDR3 size: 14 residues. Trimming took off 2 bases at V and 9 bases at J, with 14 bases between the two ends. Per germline, CDR1 MNHEY and CDR2 SMNVEV (reference sequence). The CDR3 nucleotides read TGTGCCAGCAGTTTAGGTAATAAGAGAGGTGAGCAGTTCTTC. This translates into CASSLGNKRGEQFF.

This sequence joins TRBV7-8 and TRBJ2-7, with TRBD2 matching 9 bases. CDR1 is SGHVS and CDR2 is FQNEAQ in the germline V gene. With 1 base clipped from V and 4 bases from J, the junction kept 8 bases outside the gene matches. The CDR3 consists of 16 residues. The CDR3 DNA sequence: TGTGCCAGCAGCTTAGGGCGGTTAGCGGGGGTTTACGAGCAGTACTTC. Protein product: CASSLGRLAGVYEQYF.

The chain couples TRBV29-1 to TRBJ1-4; 10 nucleotides agree with TRBD1. This CDR3 has 17 residues. V lost 6 bases to trimming and J lost 0 bases; unmatched junction nucleotides: 10. Per germline, CDR1 SQVTM and CDR2 ANQGSEA. CDR3 protein: CSVKDRGVMATNEKLFF. CDR3 nucleotides: TGCAGCGTGAAGGACAGGGGGGTAATGGCAACTAATGAAAAACTGTTTTTT.

The sample holds a few counts of this clone. The chain uses TRBV7-3 and TRBJ2-3; 12 nucleotides agree with TRBD2. CDR3 length: 16 amino acids. V shed 2 bases and J 9 bases; nucleotides not matched to a gene: 9. Germline V gene data show CDR1 as SGHTA and CDR2 as FQGTGA. CDR3 DNA: TGTGCCAGCAGCTTAGGGGCTAGCGGGAGGGCCGGGACGCAGTATTTT. Protein: CASSLGASGRAGTQYF. The whole variable domain, filled in from reference TRBV7-3 and TRBJ2-3, reads GAGVSQTPSNKVTEKGKYVELRCDPISGHTALYWYRQSLGQGPEFLIYFQGTGAADDSGLPNDRFFAVRPEGSVSTLKIQRTERGDSAVYLCASSLGASGRAGTQYFGPGTRLTVL.

This clone was seen once. The genes are TRBV5-1 and TRBJ1-1; TRBD1 matches 7 bases. V was clipped by 4 bases and J by 7 bases; unmatched bases: 7. The germline V gene encodes CDR1 SGHRS and CDR2 YFSETQ. The CDR3 is made up of 13 amino acids. The CDR3 loop is CASSPKGADEAFF. The CDR3 DNA follows: TGCGCCAGCAGCCCTAAGGGGGCGGATGAAGCTTTCTTT.

In this sample, this clone turned up once. CDR3: CASSLFGGQYEQYF. CDR3 nucleotides: TGCGCCAGCAGCTTGTTCGGGGGGCAGTACGAGCAGTACTTC. The chain employs TRBV5-1 and TRBJ2-7; tentatively, D is TRBD2 (7 bases). V was clipped by 1 base and J by 4 bases, with 12 bases between them. The germline CDR1 and CDR2 sequences are SGHRS and YFSETQ. The CDR3 covers 14 residues.

This clone appeared once. V gene TRBV7-2 combines with J gene TRBJ2-5; 15 positions agree with TRBD2. The DNA matches TRBJ2-7 better at its end, which makes the J call doubtful. Germline loops: CDR1 SGHTA, CDR2 FQGNSA. The CDR3 has 17 amino acids. This chain's CDR3 is CASSPGLAGGGGYEQYF. CDR3 DNA sequence: TGTGCCAGCAGCCCGGGACTAGCGGGAGGAGGGGGCTACGAGCAGTACTTC.

Regarding this clone: The limits of the CDR3 on the DNA are not certain, so only TCRdb's listed CDR3 is given. Within the sample, other DNA sequences also encode this same CDR3. V is TRBV7-8 and J is TRBJ2-7; the tabulated D call, TRBD1, remains unverified against the DNA. The CDR3 length equals 16 residues, ends included. CDR1 and CDR2 (germline): SGHVS, FQNEAQ. The CDR3 loop is CASSLVRARGIYEQYF.

The CDR3, as DNA: TGCGCCAGCAGTCAAAAGACTAGCGGGATGAATGAGCAGTTCTTC. Encoded protein: CASSQKTSGMNEQFF. This chain links TRBV23-1 with TRBJ2-1; the match to TRBD2 covers 11 bases. TRBV23-1 is classed as an ORF, of uncertain function. Trimming removed 2 bases from V and 7 bases from J; junction bases left unmatched: 4. This CDR3 region has 15 residues.

This clone was observed a single time. The chain couples TRBV30 to TRBJ1-5, with TRBD1 matching 10 bases. CDR3 length: 15 residues. V lost 2 bases and J lost 5; bases outside the gene matches: 6. Germline V lookup: CDR1 GTSNPN, CDR2 SVGIG (reference sequence). This chain's CDR3 is CAWSPQDRGDQPQHF. CDR3 nucleotide sequence: TGTGCCTGGAGTCCCCAGGACAGGGGGGATCAGCCCCAGCATTTT.

This clone was recorded only once. The chain has TRBV5-1 and TRBJ1-2; D remains ambiguous. V shed 2 bases and J shed 2 bases, with 7 bases lying between them. The CDR3 sequence is 13 residues long. Germline V gives CDR1 SGHRS, CDR2 YFSETQ. CDR3 DNA sequence: TGCGCCAGCAGCTTTGCGGCAAACTATGGCTACACCTTC. Translation gives CASSFAANYGYTF.

The chain carries TRBV6-6 and TRBJ2-7, with D perhaps matching TRBD1 (6 bases). Trimming pared 6 bases from V and 2 bases from J, leaving 11 bases between. This CDR3 region has 13 residues. Germline V CDR1 and CDR2: MNHNY, SVGAGI (reference sequence). The CDR3 region is CASRLGQPYEQYF. DNA for the CDR3: TGTGCCAGCAGACTAGGACAGCCCTACGAGCAGTACTTC.

Written as DNA, the CDR3 is TGTGCCAGCAGCTTTGCCGGGGGCGAGCAGTACTTC. It translates to CASSFAGGEQYF. V is TRBV5-6 and J is TRBJ2-7; possibly TRBD2 for D (6 bases). Per the germline V gene, CDR1 is SGHDT and CDR2 is YYEEEE. Trimming took 2 bases from V and 6 from J, leaving 9 bases between them. The CDR3 has 12 amino acids.

This clone was seen once. The chain carries TRBV5-4 and TRBJ2-7; a possible D gene is TRBD2 (7 bases). Germline CDR1 is SGHNT and CDR2 is YYREEE (reference sequence). V lost 4 bases and J 4 bases, leaving 12 bases between the germline ends. The CDR3 has 13 amino acids. The CDR3 loop is CASSPEGGYEQYF. For the CDR3, the DNA is TGTGCCAGCAGCCCGGAGGGGGGGTACGAGCAGTACTTC.

The V gene is TRBV7-3, the J gene TRBJ2-3; 16 positions agree with TRBD2. Germline V gene lookup returns CDR1 SGHTA and CDR2 FQGTGA. After removal of 5 bases from V and 0 bases from J, the junction contained 8 bases not matched to a gene. The CDR3 runs 19 residues. Here the CDR3 DNA reads TGTGCCAGCAGCCCCGGGACTAGCGGGGGGGCTTCTAGCACAGATACGCAGTATTTT. This sequence encodes CASSPGTSGGASSTDTQYF.

V usage is TRBV30 and J usage is TRBJ1-1, with D maybe TRBD1 (6 bases). This CDR3 has 13 amino acids. The V end was cut by 0 bases, the J end by 11 bases, with 16 bases between. Germline lookup yields CDR1 GTSNPN and CDR2 SVGIG (reference sequence). CDR3 protein: CAWSVPSGAPAFF. CDR3 DNA: TGTGCCTGGAGTGTACCTTCAGGGGCTCCGGCTTTCTTT.

About this clone itself: A read error may produce the germline difference seen at one junction end. The V call is TRBV7-9, the J call TRBJ1-2, with 9 positions matching TRBD1. The CDR3 is made up of 16 amino acids. Germline-derived CDR1 and CDR2 are SEHNR and FQNEAQ (reference sequence). In DNA, the CDR3 is TGTGCCAGCAGCTTATCCTTTCGCCGGGACAGGGCTGGCTACGCCTTC. It translates to CASSLSFRRDRAGYAF.